This entry lists 10 T cell receptor beta chains sequenced from one sample in a study of blood T cell repertoires in COVID-19 (dated by TCRdb to the early 2020s). Libraries were built with the immunoSEQ multiplex PCR assay. The table was pulled from immuneACCESS by TCRdb, which kept in-frame rearrangements only. Such tables lose some clones; where checked, under half of the loss comes from unresolved V genes, and the rest has no known cause. The table for this sample lists around 320,000 clones; nearly 90% of them were counted only once. The ten top clones hold around 4.4% of the sample. The specimen was PBMCs or T cells enriched from blood (not recorded which). Receptors were obtained from a young woman with acute COVID-19.

V gene TRBV12-3 or TRBV12-4 combines with J gene TRBJ1-2; D is perhaps TRBD1 (5 bases). The CDR3 consists of 13 residues. V lost 10 bases and J lost 2, with 14 bases in between. CDR3 DNA: TGTGCCATCAGGCGGGGCGGCAACTATGGCTACACCTTC. Its protein is CAIRRGGNYGYTF.

This chain links TRBV3-1 (or the pseudogene TRBV3-2) with TRBJ2-1; 9 bases line up with TRBD2. With V trimmed by 1 base and J by 6 bases, 16 bases remained unmatched. The germline gives CDR1 LGHDT, CDR2 YNNKEL (reference sequence). The CDR3 totals 19 residues. DNA for the CDR3: TGTGCCAGCAGCCAAGGACTTAATAGGGGACTAGCATATTCCAATGAGCAGTTCTTC. It encodes CASSQGLNRGLAYSNEQFF.

Written as DNA, the CDR3 is TGTGCCAGCAGGGCCGGACAGCCCTCTTCCGGAAAACTGTTTTTT. Protein product: CASRAGQPSSGKLFF. The chain couples TRBV5-6 to TRBJ1-4, with D maybe TRBD1 (6 bases). There are 15 residues in the CDR3. Germline-derived CDR1 and CDR2 are SGHDT and YYEEEE. V lost 5 bases and J lost 10, with 21 bases in between.

The V gene is TRBV28, the J gene TRBJ2-2; TRBD1 matches 9 bases. V dropped 5 bases and J dropped 3; count of bases not matched to a gene: 13. Germline-derived CDR1 and CDR2 are MDHEN and SYDVKM. The CDR3 is made up of 18 amino acids. The CDR3 loop is CASSTGTGNLGDTGELFF. The CDR3 coding sequence is TGTGCCAGCAGTACCGGGACAGGGAATCTTGGTGACACCGGGGAGCTGTTTTTT. Filled out from reference TRBV28 and TRBJ2-2, the complete variable domain reads DVKVTQSSRYLVKRTGEKVFLECVQDMDHENMFWYRQDPGLGLRLIYFSYDVKMKEKGDIPEGYSVSREKKERFSLILESASTNQTSMYLCASSTGTGNLGDTGELFFGEGSRLTVL.

This rearrangement joins TRBV7-3 to TRBJ2-7; 10 bases are shared with TRBD2. This CDR3 is 15 amino acids long. Per germline, CDR1 SGHTA and CDR2 FQGTGA. Trimming removed 5 bases from V and 7 bases from J; junction bases left unmatched: 11. The CDR3 nucleotides are TGTGCCAGCAGCCCCGGGACTAGCGTCCCAAGGGAGCAGTACTTC. This sequence encodes CASSPGTSVPREQYF.

V is TRBV10-3 and J is TRBJ1-5, with TRBD1 matching 8 bases. Trimming took 4 bases from V and 5 from J; bases not matched to a gene: 1. The V gene's germline CDR1 is ENHRY and CDR2 SYGVKD. The CDR3 has 13 amino acids. The CDR3 spells CAISADRDQPQHF. The CDR3 DNA is TGTGCCATCAGTGCGGACAGGGATCAGCCCCAGCATTTT.

V is TRBV27 and J is TRBJ2-2; tentative D call: TRBD1 (5 bases). CDR3 length: 15 residues. With 4 bases removed from V and 5 bases from J, the gap between germline ends came to 14 bases. The germline gives CDR1 MNHEY, CDR2 SMNVEV (reference sequence). In DNA form, the CDR3 reads TGTGCCAGCAGTTGGACACCCTCTGGGACCGGGGAGCTGTTTTTT. Its translation is CASSWTPSGTGELFF.

V and J are TRBV7-9 and TRBJ2-5; D ambiguous. Germline CDR1 is SEHNR and CDR2 is FQNEAQ (reference sequence). V was clipped by 8 bases and J by 5 bases, with 9 bases between them. The CDR3 extends over 11 amino acids. CDR3 protein: CASVEWETQYF. CDR3 coding DNA: TGTGCCAGCGTTGAGTGGGAGACCCAGTACTTC.

V gene TRBV27 combines with J gene TRBJ2-7; 9 bases line up with TRBD2. Germline loops: CDR1 MNHEY, CDR2 SMNVEV (reference sequence). The CDR3 is 15 residues long. J gave up 3 bases and V 5 bases, and 8 bases lay outside the gene matches. The CDR3 DNA follows: TGTGCCAGCAGTCCGATTGGCGGGAGGGTCTACGAGCAGTACTTC. This encodes CASSPIGGRVYEQYF.

J is TRBJ1-3 and V is TRBV15, with 8 bases fitting TRBD1. Per germline, CDR1 LNHNV and CDR2 YYDKDF (reference sequence). The junction had 8 bases not matched to a gene; V was cut back by 4 bases and J by 3 bases. The CDR3 sequence is 16 residues long. CDR3 residues: CATSTPDREIGNTIYF. As DNA, the CDR3 is TGTGCCACCAGCACGCCGGACAGGGAAATTGGAAACACCATATATTTT. The variable domain in full, with the rest retrieved from reference TRBV15 and TRBJ1-3, is DAMVIQNPRYQVTQFGKPVTLSCSQTLNHNVMYWYQQKSSQAPKLLFHYYDKDFNNEADTPDNFQSRRPNTSFCFLDIRSPGLGDTAMYLCATSTPDREIGNTIYFGEGSWLTVV.